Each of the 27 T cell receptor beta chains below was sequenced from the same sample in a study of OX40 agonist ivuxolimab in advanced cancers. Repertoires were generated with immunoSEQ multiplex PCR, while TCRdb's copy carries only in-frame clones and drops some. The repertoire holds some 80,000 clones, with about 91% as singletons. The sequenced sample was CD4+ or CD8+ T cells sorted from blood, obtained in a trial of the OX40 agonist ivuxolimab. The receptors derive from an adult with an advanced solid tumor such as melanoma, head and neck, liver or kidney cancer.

The CDR3 loop reads CASSVVETQYF. The CDR3 nucleotides read TGTGCCAGCAGTGTGGTAGAGACCCAGTACTTC. The chain combines TRBV2 with TRBJ2-5; D unresolved. The CDR3 sequence is 11 residues long. Trimming cost V 4 bases and J 4 bases, with 4 bases left between them. Germline V gene sequence: CDR1 SNHLY, CDR2 FYNNEI.

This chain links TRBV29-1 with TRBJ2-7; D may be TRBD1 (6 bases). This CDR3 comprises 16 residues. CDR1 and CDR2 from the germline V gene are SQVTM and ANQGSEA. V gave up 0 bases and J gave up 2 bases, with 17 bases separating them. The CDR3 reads CSVEDGPGVTPYEQYF. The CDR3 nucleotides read TGCAGCGTTGAAGATGGGCCAGGGGTTACCCCCTACGAGCAGTACTTC.

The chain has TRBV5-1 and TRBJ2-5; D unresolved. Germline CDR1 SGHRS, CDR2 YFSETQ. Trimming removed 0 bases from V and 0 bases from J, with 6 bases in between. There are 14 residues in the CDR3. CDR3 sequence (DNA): TGCGCCAGCAGCTTGGGCTCTAACCAAGAGACCCAGTACTTC. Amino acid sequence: CASSLGSNQETQYF.

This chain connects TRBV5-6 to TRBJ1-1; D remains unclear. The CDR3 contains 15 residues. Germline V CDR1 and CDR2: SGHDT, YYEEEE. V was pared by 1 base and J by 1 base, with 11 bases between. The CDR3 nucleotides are TGTGCCAGCAGCTTGTGGGGTCTTCGGAACACTGAAGCTTTCTTT. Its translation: CASSLWGLRNTEAFF. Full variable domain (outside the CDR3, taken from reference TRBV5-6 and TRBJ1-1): DAGVTQSPTHLIKTRGQQVTLRCSPKSGHDTVSWYQQALGQGPQFIFQYYEEEERQRGNFPDRFSGHQFPNYSSELNVNALLLGDSALYLCASSLWGLRNTEAFFGQGTRLTVV.

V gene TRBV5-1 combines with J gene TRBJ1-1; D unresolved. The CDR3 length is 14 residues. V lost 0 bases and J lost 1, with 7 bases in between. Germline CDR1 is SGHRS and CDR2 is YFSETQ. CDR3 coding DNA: TGCGCCAGCAGCTTGGGGGCGGGGAACACTGAAGCTTTCTTT. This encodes CASSLGAGNTEAFF.

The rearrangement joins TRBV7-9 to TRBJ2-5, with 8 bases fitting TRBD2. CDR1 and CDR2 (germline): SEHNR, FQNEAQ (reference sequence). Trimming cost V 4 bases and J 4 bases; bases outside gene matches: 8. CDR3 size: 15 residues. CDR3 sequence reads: CASSSREGLRETQYF. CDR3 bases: TGTGCCAGCAGCTCTCGGGAGGGCTTGCGAGAGACCCAGTACTTC.

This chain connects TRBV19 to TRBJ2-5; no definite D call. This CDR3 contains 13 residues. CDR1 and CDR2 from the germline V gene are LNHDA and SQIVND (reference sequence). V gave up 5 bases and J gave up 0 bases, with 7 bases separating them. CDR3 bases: TGTGCCAGTAGTGGGTCGTACCAAGAGACCCAGTACTTC. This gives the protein CASSGSYQETQYF.

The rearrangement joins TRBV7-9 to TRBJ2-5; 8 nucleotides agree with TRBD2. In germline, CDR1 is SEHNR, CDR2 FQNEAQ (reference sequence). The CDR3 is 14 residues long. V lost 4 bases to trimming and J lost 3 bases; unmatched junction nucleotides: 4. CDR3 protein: CASSSLAEEETQYF. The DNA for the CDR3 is TGTGCCAGCAGCTCACTAGCGGAGGAAGAGACCCAGTACTTC.

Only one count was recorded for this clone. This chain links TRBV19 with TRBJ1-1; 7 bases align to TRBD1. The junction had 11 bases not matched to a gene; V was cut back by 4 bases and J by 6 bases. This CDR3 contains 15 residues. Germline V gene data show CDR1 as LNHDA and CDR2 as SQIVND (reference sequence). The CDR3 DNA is TGTGCCAGTAGTAGAATAACAGGGGCCGCCCCTGAAGCTTTCTTT. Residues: CASSRITGAAPEAFF.

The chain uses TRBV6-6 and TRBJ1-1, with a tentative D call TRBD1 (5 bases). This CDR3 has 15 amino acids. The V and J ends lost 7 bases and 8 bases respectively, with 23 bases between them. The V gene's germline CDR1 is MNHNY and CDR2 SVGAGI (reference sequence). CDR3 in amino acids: CASNNPAGSYLEAFF. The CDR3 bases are TGTGCCAGCAACAACCCGGCAGGGTCGTATTTGGAAGCTTTCTTT.

CDR3 amino acids: CASSQDTSSGRASGANVLTF. CDR3 bases: TGTGCCAGCAGCCAAGATACTTCGAGCGGGAGGGCCTCTGGGGCCAACGTCCTGACTTTC. The rearrangement links TRBV4-2 to TRBJ2-6, with 10 bases aligning to TRBD2. V shed 0 bases and J 0 bases; nucleotides not matched to a gene: 8. CDR1 and CDR2 (germline): LGHNA, YNFKEQ. The CDR3 sequence is 20 residues long.

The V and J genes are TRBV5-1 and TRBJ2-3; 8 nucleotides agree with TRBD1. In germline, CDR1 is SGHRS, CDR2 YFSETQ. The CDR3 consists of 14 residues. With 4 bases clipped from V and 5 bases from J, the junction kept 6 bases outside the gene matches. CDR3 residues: CASSPTGAGDTQYF. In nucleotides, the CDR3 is TGCGCCAGCAGCCCGACAGGGGCGGGAGATACGCAGTATTTT.

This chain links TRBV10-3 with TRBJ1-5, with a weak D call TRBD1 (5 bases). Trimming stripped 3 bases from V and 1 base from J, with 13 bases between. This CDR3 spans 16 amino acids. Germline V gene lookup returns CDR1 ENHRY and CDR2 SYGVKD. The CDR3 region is CAISDTLTASNQPQHF. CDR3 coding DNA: TGTGCCATCAGTGATACCTTGACAGCGAGCAATCAGCCCCAGCATTTT.

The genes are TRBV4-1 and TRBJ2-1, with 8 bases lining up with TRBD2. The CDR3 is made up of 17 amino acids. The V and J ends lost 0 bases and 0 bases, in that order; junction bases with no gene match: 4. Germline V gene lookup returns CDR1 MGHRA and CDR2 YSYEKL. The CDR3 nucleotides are TGCGCCAGCAGCCAAGATACTAGCGGTAGCTCCTACAATGAGCAGTTCTTC. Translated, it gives CASSQDTSGSSYNEQFF.

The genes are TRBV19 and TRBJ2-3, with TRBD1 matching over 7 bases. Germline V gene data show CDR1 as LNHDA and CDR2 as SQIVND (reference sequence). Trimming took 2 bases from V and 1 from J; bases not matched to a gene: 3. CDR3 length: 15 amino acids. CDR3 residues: CASSILGGGTDTQYF. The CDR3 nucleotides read TGTGCCAGTAGTATATTAGGGGGCGGCACAGATACGCAGTATTTT.

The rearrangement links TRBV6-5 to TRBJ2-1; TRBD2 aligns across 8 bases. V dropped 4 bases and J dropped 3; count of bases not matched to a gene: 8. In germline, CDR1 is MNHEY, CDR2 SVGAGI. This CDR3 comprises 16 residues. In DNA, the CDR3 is TGTGCCAGCAGTTTGGGCGGGGGGAAATTCTACAATGAGCAGTTCTTC. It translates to CASSLGGGKFYNEQFF.

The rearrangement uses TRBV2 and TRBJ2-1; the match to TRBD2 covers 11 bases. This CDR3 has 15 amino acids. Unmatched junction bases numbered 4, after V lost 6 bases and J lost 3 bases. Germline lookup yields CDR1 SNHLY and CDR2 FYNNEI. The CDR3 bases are TGTGCCAGCAGGGCCGGACTAGCGGGCTACAATGAGCAGTTCTTC. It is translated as CASRAGLAGYNEQFF.

CDR3 sequence: CASSLARTRVQETQYF. The CDR3 nucleotides are TGTGCCAGCAGCTTAGCCAGGACACGAGTCCAAGAGACCCAGTACTTC. The chain combines TRBV7-9 with TRBJ2-5; a possible D gene is TRBD1 (5 bases). This CDR3 spans 16 amino acids. Trimming removed 0 bases from V and 1 base from J, with 12 bases in between. The germline gives CDR1 SEHNR, CDR2 FQNEAQ (reference sequence).

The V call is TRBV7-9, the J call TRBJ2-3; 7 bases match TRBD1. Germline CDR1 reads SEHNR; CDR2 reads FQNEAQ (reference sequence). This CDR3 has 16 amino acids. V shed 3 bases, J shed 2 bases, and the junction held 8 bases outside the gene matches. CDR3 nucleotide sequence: TGTGCCAGCAGCTTCCCTCGGGACAGCTTCACAGATACGCAGTATTTT. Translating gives CASSFPRDSFTDTQYF.

CDR3 sequence reads: CASSPPLIGSYNEQFF. For the CDR3, the DNA is TGTGCCAGCAGCCCCCCGCTTATCGGGTCCTACAATGAGCAGTTCTTC. This chain uses TRBV14 with TRBJ2-1, with unresolved D. Germline V CDR1 and CDR2: SGHDN, FVKESK. This CDR3 is 16 amino acids long. V lost 4 bases to trimming and J lost 1 base, with 14 bases between them. Complete variable domain (other parts from reference TRBV14 and TRBJ2-1): EAGVTQFPSHSVIEKGQTVTLRCDPISGHDNLYWYRRVMGKEIKFLLHFVKESKQDESGMPNNRFLAERTGGTYSTLKVQPAELEDSGVYFCASSPPLIGSYNEQFFGPGTRLTVL.

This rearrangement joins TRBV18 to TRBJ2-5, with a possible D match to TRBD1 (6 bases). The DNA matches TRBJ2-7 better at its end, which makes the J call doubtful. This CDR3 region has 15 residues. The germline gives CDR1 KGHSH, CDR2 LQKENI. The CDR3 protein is CASSPGQTSSYEQYF. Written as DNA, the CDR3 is TGTGCCAGCTCCCCGGGACAAACCAGCTCCTACGAGCAGTACTTC.

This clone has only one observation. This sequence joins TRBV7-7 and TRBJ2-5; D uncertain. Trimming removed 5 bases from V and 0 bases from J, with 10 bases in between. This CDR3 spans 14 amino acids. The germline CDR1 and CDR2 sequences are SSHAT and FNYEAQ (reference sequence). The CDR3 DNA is TGTGCCAGCAGCCCTGGACCTTACCAAGAGACCCAGTACTTC. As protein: CASSPGPYQETQYF.

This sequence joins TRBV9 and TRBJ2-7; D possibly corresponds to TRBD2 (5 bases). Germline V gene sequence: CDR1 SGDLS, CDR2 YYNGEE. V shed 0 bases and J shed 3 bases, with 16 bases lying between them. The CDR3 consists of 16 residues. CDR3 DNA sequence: TGTGCCAGCAGCGTAGCGGGAACCCCAAAAAACTACGAGCAGTACTTC. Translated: CASSVAGTPKNYEQYF. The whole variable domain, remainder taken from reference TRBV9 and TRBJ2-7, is DSGVTQTPKHLITATGQRVTLRCSPRSGDLSVYWYQQSLDQGLQFLIQYYNGEERAKGNILERFSAQQFPDLHSELNLSSLELGDSALYFCASSVAGTPKNYEQYFGPGTRLTVT.

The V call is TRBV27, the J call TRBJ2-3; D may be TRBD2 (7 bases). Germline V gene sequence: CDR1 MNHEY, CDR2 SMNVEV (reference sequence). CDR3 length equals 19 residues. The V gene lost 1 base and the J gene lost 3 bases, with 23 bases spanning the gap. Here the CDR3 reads CASSLLGTLTGGLTDTQYF. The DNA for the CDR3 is TGTGCCAGCAGTTTATTGGGAACTTTGACGGGGGGCTTGACAGATACGCAGTATTTT.

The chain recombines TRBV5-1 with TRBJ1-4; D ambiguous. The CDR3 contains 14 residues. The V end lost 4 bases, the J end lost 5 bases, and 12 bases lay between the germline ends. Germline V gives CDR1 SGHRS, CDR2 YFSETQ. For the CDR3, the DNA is TGCGCCAGCAGCACTGACACGGGGAATGAAAAACTGTTTTTT. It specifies CASSTDTGNEKLFF.

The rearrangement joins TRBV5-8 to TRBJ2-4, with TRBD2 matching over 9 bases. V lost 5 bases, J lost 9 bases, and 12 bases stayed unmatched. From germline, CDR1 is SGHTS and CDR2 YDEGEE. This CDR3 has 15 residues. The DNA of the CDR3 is TGTGCCAGCAGTTCGGGACTAGCCTTGTCTGGCATTCAGTACTTC. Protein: CASSSGLALSGIQYF.

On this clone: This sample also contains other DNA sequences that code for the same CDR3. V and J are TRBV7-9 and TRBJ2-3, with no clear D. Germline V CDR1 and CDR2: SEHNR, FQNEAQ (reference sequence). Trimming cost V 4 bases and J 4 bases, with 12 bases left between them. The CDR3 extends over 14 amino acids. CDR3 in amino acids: CASSSGPAPDTQYF. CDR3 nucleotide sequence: TGTGCCAGCAGCTCAGGTCCGGCGCCAGATACGCAGTATTTT. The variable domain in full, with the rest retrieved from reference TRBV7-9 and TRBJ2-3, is DTGVSQNPRHKITKRGQNVTFRCDPISEHNRLYWYRQTLGQGPEFLTYFQNEAQLEKSRLLSDRFSAERPKGSFSTLEIQRTEQGDSAMYLCASSSGPAPDTQYFGPGTRLTVL.